This entry features one T cell receptor (beta chain) sequence. Data came from immunoSEQ multiplex PCR; TCRdb stores just in-frame clones and leaves some out. The table records tens of thousands of clones, roughly nine tenths of them present only once. These data come from a study of T cell changes during pregnancy in multiple sclerosis. V lost 5 bases, J lost 7 bases, and 23 bases stayed unmatched. The germline CDR1 and CDR2 sequences are WNHNN and SYGVQD (reference sequence). The CDR3 is 20 amino acids. The sequence derives from a female donor with multiple sclerosis, enrolled in a pregnancy study. The chain combines TRBV10-1 with TRBJ1-1; 12 nucleotides align to TRBD1. Sequences were derived from CD4+ T cells from peripheral blood mononuclear cells, sampled in the first trimester of pregnancy. CDR3 sequence reads: CASSTGTGGEGRKGLNEAFF. The CDR3 region has the DNA TGCGCCAGCAGTACCGGGACAGGGGGCGAAGGCCGTAAGGGATTAAATGAAGCTTTCTTT.